Described below is a single TCR beta chain sequence and its context. What it recognizes is unknown. This record comes from a study of memory CD4+ T cells and cytomegalovirus serostatus. Produced via immunoSEQ multiplex PCR; TCRdb's table is partial and in-frame only. The sample includes 50,000 to 65,000 clones, about four fifths seen only once; the top ten take 2%. The sort gate was single viable CD3+CD4+CD8-CD45RO+ cells for memory CD4+ T cells. CMV serostatus came from serum IgG against pp150, pp28, p38, p52. Study results and limitations: CD4+ memory repertoires contained about two fifths of the 164 reported CMV TCRbeta sequences.

The CDR3 is 15 amino acids. V was cut by 0 bases and J by 6 bases, with 12 bases left in between. Germline V gene sequence: CDR1 SGDLS, CDR2 YYNGEE. V is TRBV9 and J is TRBJ2-2, with a tentative D call TRBD2 (5 bases). The clonotype originates from an adult in good health and CMV-seropositive. The source material was memory CD4+ T cells from blood. The DNA of the CDR3 is TGTGCCAGCAGCGTAGTGGGGAGAGAGGCCGGGGAGCTGTTTTTT. Protein: CASSVVGREAGELFF.